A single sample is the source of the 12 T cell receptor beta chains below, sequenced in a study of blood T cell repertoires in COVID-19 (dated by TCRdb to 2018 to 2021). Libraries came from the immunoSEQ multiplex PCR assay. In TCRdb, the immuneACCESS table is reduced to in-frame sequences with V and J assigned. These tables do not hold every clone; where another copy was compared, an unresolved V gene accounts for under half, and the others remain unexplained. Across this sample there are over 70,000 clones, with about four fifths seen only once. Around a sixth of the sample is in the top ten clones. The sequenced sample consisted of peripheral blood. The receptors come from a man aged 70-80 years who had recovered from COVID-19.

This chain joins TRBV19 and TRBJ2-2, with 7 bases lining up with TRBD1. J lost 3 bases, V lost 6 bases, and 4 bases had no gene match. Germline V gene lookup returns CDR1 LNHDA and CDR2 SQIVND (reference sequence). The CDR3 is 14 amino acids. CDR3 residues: CASRRQGDTGELFF. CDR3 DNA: TGTGCCAGTAGAAGACAGGGTGACACCGGGGAGCTGTTTTTT.

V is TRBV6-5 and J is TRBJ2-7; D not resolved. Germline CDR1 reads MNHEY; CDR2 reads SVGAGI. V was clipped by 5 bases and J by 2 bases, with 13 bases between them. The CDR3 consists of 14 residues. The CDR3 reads CASSTPQSTYEQYF. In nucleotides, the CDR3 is TGTGCCAGCAGTACCCCACAGAGTACCTACGAGCAGTACTTC.

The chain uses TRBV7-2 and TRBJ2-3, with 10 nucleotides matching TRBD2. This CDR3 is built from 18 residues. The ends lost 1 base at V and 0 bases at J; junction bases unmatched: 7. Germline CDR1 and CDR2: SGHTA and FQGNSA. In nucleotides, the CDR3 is TGTGCCAGCAGCTTAGGTGGACTAGCGGAGTCTAGCACAGATACGCAGTATTTT. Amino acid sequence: CASSLGGLAESSTDTQYF.

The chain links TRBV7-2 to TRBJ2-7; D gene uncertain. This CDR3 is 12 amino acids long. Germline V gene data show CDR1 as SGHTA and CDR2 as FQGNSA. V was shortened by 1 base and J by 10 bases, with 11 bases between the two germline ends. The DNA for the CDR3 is TGTGCCAGCAGCTTAGGGCCCAGTTCTCAGTACTTC. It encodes CASSLGPSSQYF.

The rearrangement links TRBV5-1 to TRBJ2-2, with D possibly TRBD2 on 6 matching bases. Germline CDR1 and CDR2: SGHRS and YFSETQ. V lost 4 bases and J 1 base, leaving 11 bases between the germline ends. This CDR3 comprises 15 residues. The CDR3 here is CASSRGTENTGELFF. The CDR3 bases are TGCGCCAGCAGCCGGGGGACGGAGAACACCGGGGAGCTGTTTTTT.

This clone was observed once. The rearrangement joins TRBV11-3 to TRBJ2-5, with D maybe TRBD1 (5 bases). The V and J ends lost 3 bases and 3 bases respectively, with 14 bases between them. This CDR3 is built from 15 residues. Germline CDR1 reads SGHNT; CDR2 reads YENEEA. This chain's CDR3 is CASSFLGLVKETQYF. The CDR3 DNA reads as TGTGCCAGCAGCTTTTTGGGGCTCGTCAAAGAGACCCAGTACTTC.

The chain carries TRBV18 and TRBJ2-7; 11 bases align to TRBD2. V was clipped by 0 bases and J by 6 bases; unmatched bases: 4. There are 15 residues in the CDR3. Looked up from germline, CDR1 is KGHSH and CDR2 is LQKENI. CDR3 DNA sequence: TGTGCCAGCTCACCACCGGTCGGGACTAGCGGCGAGCAGTACTTC. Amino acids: CASSPPVGTSGEQYF.

In nucleotides, the CDR3 is TGTGCCACAAGTCCCTCCTTAGCCTCCTACGAGCAGTACTTC. Translated: CATSPSLASYEQYF. The chain links TRBV11-2 to TRBJ2-7; no firm D call. Germline values: CDR1 SGHAT, CDR2 FQNNGV. V was clipped by 10 bases and J by 0 bases, with 16 bases between them. The CDR3 totals 14 residues.

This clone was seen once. The CDR3: CASSERQGAWKGYTF. The CDR3 nucleotides read TGTGCCAGTAGTGAGAGACAGGGGGCATGGAAGGGCTACACCTTC. The chain employs TRBV19 and TRBJ1-2, with 10 bases identical to TRBD1. The germline CDR1 and CDR2 sequences are LNHDA and SQIVND (reference sequence). The length of the CDR3 is 15 residues. The V and J ends lost 5 bases and 8 bases, in that order; junction bases with no gene match: 11.

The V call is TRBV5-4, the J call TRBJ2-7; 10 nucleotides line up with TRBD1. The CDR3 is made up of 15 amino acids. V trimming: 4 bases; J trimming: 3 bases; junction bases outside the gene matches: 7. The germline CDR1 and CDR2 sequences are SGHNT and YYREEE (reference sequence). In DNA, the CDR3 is TGTGCCAGCAGCCCGGGGACAGGGGAGAACTACGAGCAGTACTTC. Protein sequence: CASSPGTGENYEQYF.

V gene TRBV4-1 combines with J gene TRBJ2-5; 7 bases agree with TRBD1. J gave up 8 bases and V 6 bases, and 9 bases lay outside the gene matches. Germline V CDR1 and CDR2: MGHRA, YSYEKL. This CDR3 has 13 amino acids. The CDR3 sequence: CASSPTGESTQYF. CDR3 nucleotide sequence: TGCGCCAGCAGTCCCACAGGGGAGAGTACCCAGTACTTC.

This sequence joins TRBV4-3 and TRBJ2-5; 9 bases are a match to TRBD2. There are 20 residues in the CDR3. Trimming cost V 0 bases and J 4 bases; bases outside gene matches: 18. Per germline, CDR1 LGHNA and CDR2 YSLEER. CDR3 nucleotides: TGCGCCAGCAGCCAAGAGTACGGCATGGGAAGGCTAGCGGGGAGAGAGACCCAGTACTTC. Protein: CASSQEYGMGRLAGRETQYF.